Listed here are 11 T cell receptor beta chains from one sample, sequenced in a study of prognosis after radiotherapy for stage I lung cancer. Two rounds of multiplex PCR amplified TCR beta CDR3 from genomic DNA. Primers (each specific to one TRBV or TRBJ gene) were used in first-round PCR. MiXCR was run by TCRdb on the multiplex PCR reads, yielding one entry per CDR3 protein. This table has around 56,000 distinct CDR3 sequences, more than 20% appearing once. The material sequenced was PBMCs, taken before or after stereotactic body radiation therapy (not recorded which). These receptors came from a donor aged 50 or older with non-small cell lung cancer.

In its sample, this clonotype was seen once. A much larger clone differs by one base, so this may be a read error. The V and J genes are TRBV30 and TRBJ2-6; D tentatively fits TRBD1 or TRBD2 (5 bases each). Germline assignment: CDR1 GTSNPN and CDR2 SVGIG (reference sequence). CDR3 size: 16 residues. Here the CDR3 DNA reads TGTGCCTGGAGTAAGAAGGAGGACCCTGGGGCCAACGCCCTGACTTTC. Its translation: CAWSKKEDPGANALTF.

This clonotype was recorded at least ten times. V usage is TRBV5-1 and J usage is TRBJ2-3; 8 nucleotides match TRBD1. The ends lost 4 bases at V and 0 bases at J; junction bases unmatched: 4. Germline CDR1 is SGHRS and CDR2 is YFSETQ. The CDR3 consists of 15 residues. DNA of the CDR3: TGCGCCAGCAGCCATCAGGGGGCTAGCACAGATACGCAGTATTTT. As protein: CASSHQGASTDTQYF.

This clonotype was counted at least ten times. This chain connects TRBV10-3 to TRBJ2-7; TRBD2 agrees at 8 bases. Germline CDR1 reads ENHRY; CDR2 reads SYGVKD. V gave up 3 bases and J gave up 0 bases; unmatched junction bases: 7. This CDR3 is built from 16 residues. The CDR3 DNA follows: TGTGCCATCAGTGATCCCGGGACTAGAAGCTCCTACGAGCAGTACTTC. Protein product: CAISDPGTRSSYEQYF.

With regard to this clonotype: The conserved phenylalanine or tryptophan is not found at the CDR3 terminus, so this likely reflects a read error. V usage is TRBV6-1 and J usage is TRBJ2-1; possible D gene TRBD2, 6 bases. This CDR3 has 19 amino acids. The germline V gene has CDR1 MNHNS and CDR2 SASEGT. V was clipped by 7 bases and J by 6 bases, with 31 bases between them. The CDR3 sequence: CASKGPHGRVDSRGNEQFS. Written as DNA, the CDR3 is TGTGCCAGCAAGGGCCCCCATGGGCGCGTCGATTCGCGGGGCAATGAGCAGTTCTCC.

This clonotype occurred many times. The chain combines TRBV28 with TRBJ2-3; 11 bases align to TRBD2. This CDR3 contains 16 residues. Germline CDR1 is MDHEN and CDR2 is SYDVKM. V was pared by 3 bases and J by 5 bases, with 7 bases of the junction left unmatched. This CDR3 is CASSLVTGTSGDTQYF. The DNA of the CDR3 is TGTGCCAGCAGTTTGGTAACCGGGACTAGCGGAGATACGCAGTATTTT. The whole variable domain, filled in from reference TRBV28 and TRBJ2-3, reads DVKVTQSSRYLVKRTGEKVFLECVQDMDHENMFWYRQDPGLGLRLIYFSYDVKMKEKGDIPEGYSVSREKKERFSLILESASTNQTSMYLCASSLVTGTSGDTQYFGPGTRLTVL.

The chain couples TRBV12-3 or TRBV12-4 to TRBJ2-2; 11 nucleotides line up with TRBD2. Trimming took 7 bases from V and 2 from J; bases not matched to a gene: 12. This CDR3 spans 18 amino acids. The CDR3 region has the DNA TGTGCCAGCATCCGTCGGGCTAGCGGGGGGATTAACACCGGGGAGCTGTTTTTT. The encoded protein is CASIRRASGGINTGELFF.

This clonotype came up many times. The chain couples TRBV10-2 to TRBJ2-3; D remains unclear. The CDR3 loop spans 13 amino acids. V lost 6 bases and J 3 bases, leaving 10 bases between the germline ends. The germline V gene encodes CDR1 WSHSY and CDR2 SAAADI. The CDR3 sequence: CASRVDVTDTQYF. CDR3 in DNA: TGCGCCAGCAGGGTTGACGTGACAGATACGCAGTATTTT.

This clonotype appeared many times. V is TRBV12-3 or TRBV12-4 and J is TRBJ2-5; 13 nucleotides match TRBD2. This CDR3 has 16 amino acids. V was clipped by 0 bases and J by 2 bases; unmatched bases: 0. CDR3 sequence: CASSLATSGGQETQYF. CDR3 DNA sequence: TGTGCCAGCAGTTTAGCGACTAGCGGGGGGCAAGAGACCCAGTACTTC.

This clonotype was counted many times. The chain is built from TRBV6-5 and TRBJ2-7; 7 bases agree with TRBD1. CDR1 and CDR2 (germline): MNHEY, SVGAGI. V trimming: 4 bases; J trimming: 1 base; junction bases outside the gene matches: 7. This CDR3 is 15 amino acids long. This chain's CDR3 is CASSFARDRSYEQYF. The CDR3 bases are TGTGCCAGCAGTTTCGCTAGGGACAGATCCTACGAGCAGTACTTC.

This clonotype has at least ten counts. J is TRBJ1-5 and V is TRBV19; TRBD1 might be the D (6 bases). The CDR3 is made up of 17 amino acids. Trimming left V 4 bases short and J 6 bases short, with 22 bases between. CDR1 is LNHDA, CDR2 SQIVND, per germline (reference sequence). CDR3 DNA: TGTGCCAGTAGTACCCCCGGGGGGGGGGGCTGGGTTCAGCCCCAGCATTTT. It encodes CASSTPGGGGWVQPQHF.

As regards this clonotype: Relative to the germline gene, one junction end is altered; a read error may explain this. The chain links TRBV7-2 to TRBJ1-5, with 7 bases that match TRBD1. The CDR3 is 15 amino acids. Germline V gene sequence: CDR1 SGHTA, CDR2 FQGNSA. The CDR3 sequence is CSSSFRYRGNQPQHF. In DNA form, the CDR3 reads TGTTCCAGCAGCTTTCGGTACAGGGGAAACCAGCCCCAGCATTTT.